This is a list of T cell receptor beta chains from one sample in a study of PD-1 blockade in classical Hodgkin lymphoma. Profiling relied on immunoSEQ multiplex PCR, and the TCRdb table lists in-frame clones only, not all of them. The table has around 3,000 clones, roughly 77% seen once. The sequencing here drew on CD8+ T cells from blood, taken before the fourth cycle of nivolumab. The receptors here all came from a human donor with classical Hodgkin lymphoma. Each CDR3 is given without its conserved first and last residue. The order of the fields is J gene, V gene, CDR3 protein.

j_call: TRBJ2-2
v_call: TRBV7-9
cdr3_aa: ASRWGSGELF

j_call: TRBJ2-7
v_call: TRBV7-9
cdr3_aa: ASTVGSYEQY

j_call: TRBJ1-5
v_call: TRBV6-5
cdr3_aa: ASRDGTGGYQPQH

j_call: TRBJ2-3
v_call: TRBV29-1
cdr3_aa: SVGGQGANTQY

j_call: TRBJ2-7
v_call: TRBV6-1
cdr3_aa: ASSVRGRPYHEQY

j_call: TRBJ1-1
v_call: TRBV16
cdr3_aa: ASSQVRVRTEAF

j_call: TRBJ2-7
v_call: TRBV4-1
cdr3_aa: ASSQGSGSQYEQY

j_call: TRBJ2-1
v_call: TRBV5-6
cdr3_aa: ASSLYSTEQF

j_call: TRBJ2-1
v_call: TRBV28
cdr3_aa: ASSRGGGLANEQF

j_call: TRBJ1-1
v_call: TRBV9
cdr3_aa: ASSDRTGVGTEAF

j_call: TRBJ1-5
v_call: TRBV11-3
cdr3_aa: ASSFGPSDRQH

j_call: TRBJ2-7
v_call: TRBV19
cdr3_aa: ASTTGTATYEQY

j_call: TRBJ1-1
v_call: TRBV28
cdr3_aa: ASSLILNTEAF

j_call: TRBJ1-1
v_call: TRBV21-1
cdr3_aa: ASRQNTEAF

j_call: TRBJ2-7
v_call: TRBV28
cdr3_aa: ASTSLGGYEQY

j_call: TRBJ2-5
v_call: TRBV28
cdr3_aa: ASKSMLAGGQETQY

j_call: TRBJ1-1
v_call: TRBV27
cdr3_aa: ASSPTGIYAEAF

j_call: TRBJ2-7
v_call: TRBV28
cdr3_aa: ASSLEGYEQY

j_call: TRBJ1-5
v_call: TRBV28
cdr3_aa: ASSSGTSNQPQH

j_call: TRBJ1-1
v_call: TRBV6-1
cdr3_aa: ASSRTGVMNTEAF

j_call: TRBJ2-1
v_call: TRBV19
cdr3_aa: ASTGLGLDEQF

j_call: TRBJ1-4
v_call: TRBV7-2
cdr3_aa: ASSLDGGASAKLF

j_call: TRBJ2-4
v_call: TRBV9
cdr3_aa: ASSPQGNAKNIQY

j_call: TRBJ1-1
v_call: TRBV6-1
cdr3_aa: ASSEWGILNTEAF

j_call: TRBJ2-1
v_call: TRBV9
cdr3_aa: ASSVAGFPGDEQF

j_call: TRBJ2-1
v_call: TRBV5-6
cdr3_aa: ASSLGGFSYNEQF

j_call: TRBJ2-1
v_call: TRBV9
cdr3_aa: ASSGTSGLDYNEQF